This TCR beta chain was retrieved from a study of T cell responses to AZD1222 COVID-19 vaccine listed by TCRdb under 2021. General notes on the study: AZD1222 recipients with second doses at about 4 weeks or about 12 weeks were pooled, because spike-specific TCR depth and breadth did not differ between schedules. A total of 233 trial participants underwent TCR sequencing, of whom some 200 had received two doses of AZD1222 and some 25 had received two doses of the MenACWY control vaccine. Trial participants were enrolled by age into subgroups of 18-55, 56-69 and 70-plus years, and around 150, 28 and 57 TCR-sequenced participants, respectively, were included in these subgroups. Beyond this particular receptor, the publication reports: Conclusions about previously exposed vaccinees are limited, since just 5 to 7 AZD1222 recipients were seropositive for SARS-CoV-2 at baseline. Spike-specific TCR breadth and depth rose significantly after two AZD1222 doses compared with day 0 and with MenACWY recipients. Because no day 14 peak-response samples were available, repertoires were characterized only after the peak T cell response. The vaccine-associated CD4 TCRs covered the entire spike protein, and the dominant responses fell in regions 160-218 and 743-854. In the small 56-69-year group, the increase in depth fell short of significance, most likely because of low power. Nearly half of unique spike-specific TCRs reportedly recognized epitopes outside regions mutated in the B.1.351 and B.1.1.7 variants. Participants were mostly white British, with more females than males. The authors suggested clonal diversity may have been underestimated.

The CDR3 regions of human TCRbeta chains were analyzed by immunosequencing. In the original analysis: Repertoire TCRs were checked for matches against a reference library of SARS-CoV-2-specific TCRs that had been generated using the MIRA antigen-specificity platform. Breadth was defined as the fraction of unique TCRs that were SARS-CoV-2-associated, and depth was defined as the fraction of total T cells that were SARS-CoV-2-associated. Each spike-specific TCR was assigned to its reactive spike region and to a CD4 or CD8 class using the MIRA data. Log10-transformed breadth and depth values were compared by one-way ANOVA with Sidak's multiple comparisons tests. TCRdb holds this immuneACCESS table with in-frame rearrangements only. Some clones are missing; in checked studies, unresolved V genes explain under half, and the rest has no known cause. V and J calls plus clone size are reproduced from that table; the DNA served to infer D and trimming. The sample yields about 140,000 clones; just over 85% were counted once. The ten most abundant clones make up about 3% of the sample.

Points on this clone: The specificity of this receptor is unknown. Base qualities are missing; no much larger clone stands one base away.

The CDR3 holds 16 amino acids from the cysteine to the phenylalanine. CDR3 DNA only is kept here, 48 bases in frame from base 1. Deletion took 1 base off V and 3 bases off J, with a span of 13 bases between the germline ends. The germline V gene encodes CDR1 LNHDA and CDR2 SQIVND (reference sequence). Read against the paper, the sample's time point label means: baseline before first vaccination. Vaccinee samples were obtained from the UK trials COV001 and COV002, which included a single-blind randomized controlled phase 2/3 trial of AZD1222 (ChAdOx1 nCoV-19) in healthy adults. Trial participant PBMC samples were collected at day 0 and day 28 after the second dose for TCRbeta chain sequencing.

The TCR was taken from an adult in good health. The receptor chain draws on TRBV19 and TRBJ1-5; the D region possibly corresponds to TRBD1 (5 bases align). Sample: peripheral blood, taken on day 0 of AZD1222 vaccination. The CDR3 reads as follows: CASSIGGGTANQPQHF. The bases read TGTGCCAGTAGTATAGGGGGGGGGACGGCCAATCAGCCCCAGCATTTT. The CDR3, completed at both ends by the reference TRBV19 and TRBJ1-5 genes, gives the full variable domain DGGITQSPKYLFRKEGQNVTLSCEQNLNHDAMYWYRQDPGQGLRLIYYSQIVNDFQKGDIAEGYSVSREKKESFPLTVTSAQKNPTAFYLCASSIGGGTANQPQHFGDGTRLSIL.